The clone carrying this T cell receptor (beta chain) showed up just once. Its matching antigen is unknown. This sample is drawn from a study of Ad26.COV2.S vaccination and SARS-CoV-2 variants. The J segment lost 1 base and the V segment lost 7 bases, leaving 5 bases of the junction unmatched. The germline gives CDR1 MNHEY, CDR2 SVGAGI. CDR3 length: 14 residues. Study results and limitations: People who got the vaccine or the placebo had similar non-spike TCR breadth. Post-vaccination breadth of spike-specific CD8+ and CD4+ T cell responses was reportedly substantial. People who got the vaccine had more spike-specific TCR breadth than people who got placebo.

The assay was immunoSEQ multiplex PCR, and TCRdb's table has in-frame clones only and misses some. The sample carries over 110,000 clones, more than 80% recorded once. This material consisted of peripheral blood, taken after recovery from COVID-19. The V call is TRBV6-5, the J call TRBJ1-1; 8 bases map to TRBD1. This sequence originates from a human donor who had recovered from COVID-19. Here the CDR3 reads CASTRQGKNTEAFF. The DNA of the CDR3 is TGTGCCAGCACCCGACAGGGGAAGAACACTGAAGCTTTCTTT.